The clone carrying this TCR beta chain was detected ten times or more. Its antigen is unknown. Germline V gene lookup returns CDR1 MDHEN and CDR2 SYDVKM. After removal of 5 bases from V and 5 bases from J, the junction contained 8 bases not matched to a gene. This CDR3 contains 16 residues. Preparing the TCRbeta library involved the use of unique molecular identifiers. TCRdb recomputed calls from the PCR reads with MiXCR, one row per CDR3 protein. In the table there are over 45,000 distinct CDR3 sequences, 7.5% to 10% of which are singletons. The record originates from a study of T-cell reconstitution after alpha-beta-depleted transplantation in children. Study findings and constraints: Several hundred expanded graft clones reportedly supplied alpha-beta T cells about two months after transplant.

The chain joins TRBV28 to TRBJ2-7, with 14 bases matching TRBD2. The sequencing used PBMCs, mostly from graft donor cells, collected 60 days after TCRalphabeta/CD19-depleted stem cell transplant. This receptor was obtained from a male patient aged 2 to 9 who had a stem cell transplant for chronic granulomatous disease, so the T cells may come from the graft donor. The CDR3 DNA sequence: TGTGCCAGCAGTGGTGATACGGGACTAGCGGGAGACGAGCAGTACTTC. Protein: CASSGDTGLAGDEQYF.